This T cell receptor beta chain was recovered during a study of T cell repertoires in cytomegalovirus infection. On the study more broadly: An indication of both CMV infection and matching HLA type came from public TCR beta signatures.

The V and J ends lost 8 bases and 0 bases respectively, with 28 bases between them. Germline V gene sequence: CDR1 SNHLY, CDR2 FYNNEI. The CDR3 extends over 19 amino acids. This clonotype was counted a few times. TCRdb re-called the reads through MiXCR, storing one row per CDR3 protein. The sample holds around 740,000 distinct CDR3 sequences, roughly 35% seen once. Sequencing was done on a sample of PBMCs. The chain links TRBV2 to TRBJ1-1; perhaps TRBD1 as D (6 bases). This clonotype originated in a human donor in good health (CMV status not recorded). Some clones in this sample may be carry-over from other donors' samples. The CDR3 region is CASPPGGGEGGTVNTEAFF. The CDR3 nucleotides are TGTGCCAGCCCTCCCGGGGGGGGCGAAGGTGGAACAGTGAACACTGAAGCTTTCTTT.